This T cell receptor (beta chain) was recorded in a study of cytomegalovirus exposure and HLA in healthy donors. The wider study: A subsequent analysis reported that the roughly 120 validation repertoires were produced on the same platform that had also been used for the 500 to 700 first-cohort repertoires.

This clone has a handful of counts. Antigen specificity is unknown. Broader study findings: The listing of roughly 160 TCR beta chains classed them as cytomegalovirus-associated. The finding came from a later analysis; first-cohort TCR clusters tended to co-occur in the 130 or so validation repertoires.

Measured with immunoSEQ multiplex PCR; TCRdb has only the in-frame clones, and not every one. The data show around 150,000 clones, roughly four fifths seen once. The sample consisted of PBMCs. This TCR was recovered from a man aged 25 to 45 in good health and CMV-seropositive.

The CDR3 here is CASSPWTSGSSYNEQFF. CDR3 sequence (DNA): TGTGCCAGCAGCCCCTGGACTAGCGGAAGCTCCTACAATGAGCAGTTCTTC. The V call is TRBV5-4, the J call TRBJ2-1; the match to TRBD2 covers 10 bases. The CDR3 is 17 amino acids. Germline CDR1 reads SGHNT; CDR2 reads YYREEE (reference sequence). Trimming cost V 4 bases and J 0 bases; bases outside gene matches: 7.